In this sample, the clone carrying this T cell receptor beta chain turned up a few times. As processed by the authors: Amplification with reference gene primers provided the estimates of nucleated cell counts. Repertoires were generated with immunoSEQ multiplex PCR, while TCRdb's copy carries only in-frame clones and drops some. V and J calls and clone size are given by that table; D and trimming were obtained from the DNA. The table records about 270,000 clones, 81% of them present only once. The data belong to a study of blood T cell repertoires in COVID-19. CDR1 and CDR2 from the germline V gene are SGHNT and YYREEE (reference sequence). The V and J ends lost 1 base and 1 base respectively, with 9 bases between them. The CDR3 length is 15 residues.

The sequencing sample was made of peripheral blood. The rearrangement links TRBV5-4 to TRBJ1-3; D ambiguous. The source of this sequence is a woman in her sixties with active or convalescent COVID-19. The CDR3 loop is CASSLRGDSGNTIYF. The CDR3 nucleotides are TGTGCCAGCAGCTTGCGGGGTGATTCTGGAAACACCATATATTTT.